The entry below gives a single TCR beta chain sequence along with its context. This entry is derived from a study of blood T cell repertoires in COVID-19. Using immunoSEQ multiplex PCR, the repertoire was profiled, and TCRdb retains in-frame clones only, with some absent. The repertoire holds about 120,000 clones, with roughly 85% as singletons. The receptor was isolated from a human donor in a cohort sampled during active COVID-19. The sequencing input was peripheral blood.

The CDR3 region is CASSIGLDNQPQHF. CDR3 DNA sequence: TGTGCCAGTAGTATAGGGCTAGACAATCAGCCCCAGCATTTT. The J gene is TRBJ1-5, the V gene TRBV19; D gene unclear. In germline, CDR1 is LNHDA, CDR2 SQIVND (reference sequence). CDR3 length: 14 amino acids. V dropped 1 base and J dropped 3 bases, with 7 bases sitting between them.